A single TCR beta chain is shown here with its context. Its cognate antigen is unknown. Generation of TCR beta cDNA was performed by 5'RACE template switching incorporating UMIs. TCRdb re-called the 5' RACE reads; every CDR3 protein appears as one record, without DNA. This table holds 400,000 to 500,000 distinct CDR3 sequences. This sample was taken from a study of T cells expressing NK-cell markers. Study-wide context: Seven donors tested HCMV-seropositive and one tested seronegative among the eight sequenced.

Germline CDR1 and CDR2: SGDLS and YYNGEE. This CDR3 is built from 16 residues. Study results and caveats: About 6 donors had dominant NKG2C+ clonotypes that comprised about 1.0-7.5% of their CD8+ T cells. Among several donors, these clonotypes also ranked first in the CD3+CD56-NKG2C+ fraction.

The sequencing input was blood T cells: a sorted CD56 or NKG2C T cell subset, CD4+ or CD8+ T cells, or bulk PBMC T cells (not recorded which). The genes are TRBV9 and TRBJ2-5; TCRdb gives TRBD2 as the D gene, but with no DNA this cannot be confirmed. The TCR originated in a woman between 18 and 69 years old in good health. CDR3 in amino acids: CASSGGGGVLRGTQYF.